What follows are 26 T cell receptor beta chains derived from one specimen sequenced in a study of T cell responses to AZD1222 COVID-19 vaccine. Libraries were prepared by immunoSEQ multiplex PCR; TCRdb keeps only in-frame clonotypes and omits some of them. Of tens of thousands of clones in the sample, roughly 91% are singletons; the top ten hold about 2.7%. The starting material was peripheral blood, obtained on day 0 of MenACWY control vaccination. The receptors were gathered from an adult in good health.

The genes are TRBV4-2 and TRBJ1-5, with 8 bases that match TRBD1. The CDR3 loop spans 17 amino acids. V lost 5 bases, J lost 5 bases, and 14 bases stayed unmatched. Germline V gene lookup returns CDR1 LGHNA and CDR2 YNFKEQ. The CDR3 region is CASSGTQGAGRYQPQHF. For the CDR3, the DNA is TGTGCCAGCAGCGGGACTCAGGGGGCAGGAAGGTATCAGCCCCAGCATTTT.

The V and J genes are TRBV9 and TRBJ1-6; D might be TRBD1 (6 bases). Germline CDR1 is SGDLS and CDR2 is YYNGEE. The CDR3 has 16 amino acids. Trimming removed 2 bases from V and 0 bases from J, with 9 bases in between. In DNA, the CDR3 is TGTGCCAGCAGCGTGAGGGGGAGCTCCTATAATTCACCCCTCCACTTT. Its translation is CASSVRGSSYNSPLHF.

J is TRBJ1-5 and V is TRBV11-3; unclear D gene. V was shortened by 0 bases and J by 0 bases, with 6 bases between the two germline ends. Germline assignment: CDR1 SGHNT and CDR2 YENEEA. The CDR3 is 15 residues long. As DNA, the CDR3 is TGTGCCAGCAGCTTAGATGGAAGTAGCAATCAGCCCCAGCATTTT. This codes for CASSLDGSSNQPQHF.

The gene calls are TRBV19 and TRBJ1-2; D is unresolved. The CDR3 covers 12 residues. The V gene's germline CDR1 is LNHDA and CDR2 SQIVND (reference sequence). Trimming took 7 bases from V and 6 from J, leaving 12 bases between them. DNA of the CDR3: TGTGCCAGTACCTCGCTAAGGGATGGCTACACCTTC. Its translation is CASTSLRDGYTF. Drawing the rest from reference TRBV19 and TRBJ1-2, the complete variable domain is DGGITQSPKYLFRKEGQNVTLSCEQNLNHDAMYWYRQDPGQGLRLIYYSQIVNDFQKGDIAEGYSVSREKKESFPLTVTSAQKNPTAFYLCASTSLRDGYTFGSGTRLTVV.

The rearrangement joins TRBV15 to TRBJ1-5; a weak D match, TRBD1 (6 bases). The CDR3 has 13 amino acids. Germline values: CDR1 LNHNV, CDR2 YYDKDF (reference sequence). V lost 4 bases, J lost 7 bases, and 11 bases lay in between. In nucleotides, the CDR3 is TGTGCCACCAGCATCCAGAGGGGGCAGCCCCAGCATTTT. Its translation: CATSIQRGQPQHF.

The genes are TRBV5-6 and TRBJ1-1, with D possibly being TRBD1 (6 bases). The V gene's germline CDR1 is SGHDT and CDR2 YYEEEE. V was cut by 3 bases and J by 5 bases, with 14 bases left in between. The CDR3 is 14 residues long. CDR3 loop: CASSYRARGTEAFF. Written as DNA, the CDR3 is TGTGCCAGCAGCTACAGGGCCCGGGGGACTGAAGCTTTCTTT.

V and J are TRBV30 and TRBJ1-5; possibly TRBD1 for D (5 bases). Germline V gene lookup returns CDR1 GTSNPN and CDR2 SVGIG (reference sequence). CDR3 length: 13 amino acids. V lost 0 bases and J 4 bases, leaving 7 bases between the germline ends. The CDR3 sequence is CAWSVRANQPQHF. CDR3 nucleotides: TGTGCCTGGAGTGTCAGGGCGAATCAGCCCCAGCATTTT.

The gene calls are TRBV7-2 and TRBJ1-2; 7 nucleotides match TRBD1. Trimming at V came to 5 bases and at J to 9 bases, leaving 9 bases not matched to a gene. There are 13 residues in the CDR3. Germline CDR1 is SGHTA and CDR2 is FQGNSA. The CDR3 DNA reads TGTGCCAGCAGCACTCGACAGGGCGGGAGCTACACCTTC. Protein product: CASSTRQGGSYTF. Combining the CDR3 with reference TRBV7-2 and TRBJ1-2 gives the whole variable domain GAGVSQSPSNKVTEKGKDVELRCDPISGHTALYWYRQSLGQGLEFLIYFQGNSAPDKSGLPSDRFSAERTGGSVSTLTIQRTQQEDSAVYLCASSTRQGGSYTFGSGTRLTVV.

The chain links TRBV4-3 to TRBJ1-6; D gene unclear. The CDR3 extends over 13 amino acids. V gave up 0 bases and J gave up 11 bases, with 8 bases separating them. Germline V gene sequence: CDR1 LGHNA, CDR2 YSLEER. The CDR3 sequence: CASSQEIEAPLHF. The CDR3 DNA reads TGCGCCAGCAGCCAAGAAATCGAGGCACCCCTCCACTTT.

This chain links TRBV28 with TRBJ1-5; TRBD1 matches at 7 bases. CDR1 and CDR2 (germline): MDHEN, SYDVKM. The CDR3 runs to 15 residues. J was trimmed by 7 bases and V by 9 bases; bases with no gene match: 15. This chain's CDR3 is CASRANRGWEQPQHF. CDR3 in DNA: TGTGCCAGTCGCGCGAACAGGGGATGGGAGCAGCCCCAGCATTTT.

This chain connects TRBV5-1 to TRBJ2-1; unclear D gene. Germline V gives CDR1 SGHRS, CDR2 YFSETQ. The CDR3 has 13 residues. V was shortened by 0 bases and J by 8 bases, with 9 bases between the two germline ends. DNA of the CDR3: TGCGCCAGCAGCTTGGCCGAGACCCATGAGCAGTTCTTC. It is translated as CASSLAETHEQFF. Filled out from reference TRBV5-1 and TRBJ2-1, the complete variable domain reads KAGVTQTPRYLIKTRGQQVTLSCSPISGHRSVSWYQQTPGQGLQFLFEYFSETQRNKGNFPGRFSGRQFSNSRSEMNVSTLELGDSALYLCASSLAETHEQFFGPGTRLTVL.

This rearrangement joins TRBV30 to TRBJ1-2; 9 bases line up with TRBD1. Trimming at V came to 4 bases and at J to 7 bases, leaving 7 bases not matched to a gene. Germline CDR1 GTSNPN, CDR2 SVGIG (reference sequence). There are 13 residues in the CDR3. The CDR3 sequence is CAWKSQGARGYTF. The CDR3 bases are TGTGCCTGGAAGTCACAGGGGGCGCGTGGCTACACCTTC.

The J gene is TRBJ2-2, the V gene TRBV6-5, with D hard to call. Germline V lookup: CDR1 MNHEY, CDR2 SVGAGI. There are 16 residues in the CDR3. V was shortened by 0 bases and J by 0 bases, with 8 bases between the two germline ends. Here the CDR3 DNA reads TGTGCCAGCAGTTACTCGGGGTACTCGAACACCGGGGAGCTGTTTTTT. Amino acids: CASSYSGYSNTGELFF.

This chain links TRBV9 with TRBJ2-7; TRBD1 or TRBD2 may be the D gene (5 bases each). This CDR3 spans 14 amino acids. The germline V gene encodes CDR1 SGDLS and CDR2 YYNGEE. V shed 2 bases and J shed 4 bases, with 13 bases lying between them. The CDR3 nucleotides read TGTGCCAGCAGCGTGGGGACGAAAAGTTACGAGCAGTACTTC. Its protein is CASSVGTKSYEQYF.

The table lists this clone with a few counts. The chain employs TRBV14 and TRBJ2-7, with D unclear. Germline CDR1 SGHDN, CDR2 FVKESK. Trimming stripped 0 bases from V and 6 bases from J, with 6 bases between. The CDR3 extends over 12 amino acids. The CDR3 DNA reads as TGTGCCAGCAGCCAAGATCACGGCGAGCAGTACTTC. This translates into CASSQDHGEQYF.

This clone was counted a single time. The chain carries TRBV15 and TRBJ2-7; D is uncertain. The CDR3 runs 13 residues. The V end was cut by 3 bases, the J end by 3 bases, with 9 bases between. Looked up from germline, CDR1 is LNHNV and CDR2 is YYDKDF (reference sequence). The DNA for the CDR3 is TGTGCCACCAGCAGTTCCAGCTACTACGAGCAGTACTTC. This gives the protein CATSSSSYYEQYF.

The V and J genes are TRBV3-1 (or the pseudogene TRBV3-2) and TRBJ2-1; D gene uncertain. CDR1 is LGHDT, CDR2 YNNKEL, per germline (reference sequence). The V end lost 3 bases, the J end lost 14 bases, and 14 bases lay between the germline ends. This CDR3 region has 12 residues. The CDR3 DNA reads TGTGCCAGCAGCCAGGCCCTTGGATGGAAGTTCTTC. Translating it yields CASSQALGWKFF.

This sequence joins TRBV6-2 or TRBV6-3 and TRBJ1-5, with D perhaps matching TRBD1 (5 bases). Germline V lookup: CDR1 MNHEY, CDR2 SVGEGT. Between the trimmed V and J ends, which lost 4 bases and 0 bases, there was a span of 19 bases. The length of the CDR3 is 18 residues. CDR3 DNA: TGTGCCAGCAGTTGGCAAGGAGACAGCCTATATAGCAATCAGCCCCAGCATTTT. It is translated as CASSWQGDSLYSNQPQHF.

The J gene is TRBJ2-3, the V gene TRBV3-1 (or the pseudogene TRBV3-2); D ambiguous. The CDR3 extends over 16 amino acids. The germline V and J ends were trimmed by 0 bases and 0 bases, with 10 bases remaining between them. Germline-derived CDR1 and CDR2 are LGHDT and YNNKEL (reference sequence). CDR3 nucleotide sequence: TGTGCCAGCAGCCAAGATCGCAAGGACAGCACAGATACGCAGTATTTT. Its protein is CASSQDRKDSTDTQYF.

The chain links TRBV6-2 or TRBV6-3 to TRBJ2-7; 11 nucleotides line up with TRBD2. The CDR3 runs to 18 residues. With V trimmed by 2 bases and J by 0 bases, 9 bases remained unmatched. Germline CDR1 MNHEY, CDR2 SVGEGT. The CDR3 is CASSYVSSGGTYSYEQYF. The CDR3 bases are TGTGCCAGCAGTTACGTTTCTAGCGGGGGGACCTACTCCTACGAGCAGTACTTC.

This clone was picked up a small number of times. The CDR3 sequence is CASSPGTNIQYF. CDR3 sequence (DNA): TGTGCCAGCTCACCGGGAACAAACATTCAGTACTTC. This chain connects TRBV18 to TRBJ2-4, with D uncertain. Germline V gene sequence: CDR1 KGHSH, CDR2 LQKENI. The CDR3 has 12 residues. The V end was cut by 3 bases, the J end by 6 bases, with 6 bases between.

J is TRBJ2-3 and V is TRBV7-9, with a weak D call TRBD1 (5 bases). CDR3 length equals 13 residues. The germline V gene has CDR1 SEHNR and CDR2 FQNEAQ (reference sequence). Trimming took 4 bases from V and 5 from J, leaving 10 bases between them. This CDR3 reads CASSSSRGDTQYF. In nucleotides, the CDR3 is TGTGCCAGCAGCTCCTCAAGGGGAGATACGCAGTATTTT. The variable domain in full, completed from reference TRBV7-9 and TRBJ2-3, reads DTGVSQNPRHKITKRGQNVTFRCDPISEHNRLYWYRQTLGQGPEFLTYFQNEAQLEKSRLLSDRFSAERPKGSFSTLEIQRTEQGDSAMYLCASSSSRGDTQYFGPGTRLTVL.

V gene TRBV18 combines with J gene TRBJ1-2, with 7 nucleotides matching TRBD1. The CDR3 is 13 amino acids. J was trimmed by 6 bases and V by 6 bases; bases with no gene match: 7. The germline gives CDR1 KGHSH, CDR2 LQKENI. The CDR3 spells CASSPGQQHGYTF. For the CDR3, the DNA is TGTGCCAGCTCTCCGGGACAGCAACATGGCTACACCTTC.

The chain joins TRBV3-1 (or the pseudogene TRBV3-2) to TRBJ2-1, with D possibly matching TRBD2 (6 bases). The CDR3 is 15 amino acids. Germline CDR1 LGHDT, CDR2 YNNKEL (reference sequence). V was shortened by 5 bases and J by 3 bases, with 14 bases between the two germline ends. The CDR3 loop reads CASSEVGGDYNEQFF. The CDR3, as DNA: TGTGCCAGCAGCGAGGTGGGGGGTGACTACAATGAGCAGTTCTTC.

V is TRBV7-6 and J is TRBJ1-6, with 8 bases that match TRBD1. The germline V gene has CDR1 SGHVS and CDR2 FNYEAQ. CDR3 length: 14 amino acids. The ends lost 5 bases at V and 6 bases at J; junction bases unmatched: 3. CDR3 sequence: CASSRGQGNSPLHF. In DNA, the CDR3 is TGTGCCAGCAGCAGAGGACAGGGTAATTCACCCCTCCACTTT. Full variable domain (remainder filled in from reference TRBV7-6 and TRBJ1-6): GAGVSQSPRYKVTKRGQDVALRCDPISGHVSLYWYRQALGQGPEFLTYFNYEAQQDKSGLPNDRFSAERPEGSISTLTIQRTEQRDSAMYRCASSRGQGNSPLHFGNGTRLTVT.

This clone was found once. The chain uses TRBV3-1 (or the pseudogene TRBV3-2) and TRBJ2-5; the D is unclear. The CDR3 sequence is 13 residues long. V lost 3 bases to trimming and J lost 5 bases, with 10 bases between them. The germline gives CDR1 LGHDT, CDR2 YNNKEL (reference sequence). The CDR3 DNA reads TGTGCCAGCAGCCACCCGGAACGGGAGACCCAGTACTTC. This encodes CASSHPERETQYF.